One sample yielded the 19 T cell receptor beta chains listed below, sequenced in a study of blood T cell repertoires in COVID-19 (dated by TCRdb to the early 2020s). The library was built by means of the immunoSEQ multiplex PCR assay. In TCRdb, the immuneACCESS table is reduced to in-frame sequences with V and J assigned. These tables do not hold every clone; where another copy was compared, an unresolved V gene accounts for under half, and the others remain unexplained. The sample data list around 51,000 clones, and about nine tenths of these were observed just once. In total, the top ten clones hold 5.1% of the sample. Sequencing was done on a sample of peripheral blood. Source of these receptors: a man between 65 and 85 years old with acute or convalescent COVID-19.

This chain connects TRBV4-1 to TRBJ1-6; TRBD1 is a possible D gene (6 bases). The germline V and J ends were trimmed by 0 bases and 7 bases, with 13 bases remaining between them. Germline V gene data show CDR1 as MGHRA and CDR2 as YSYEKL. This CDR3 has 16 amino acids. CDR3 region: CASSQDLQGRNSPLHF. The CDR3 DNA sequence: TGCGCCAGCAGCCAAGATCTACAGGGAAGGAATTCACCCCTCCACTTT.

Worth noting for this clone: The same CDR3 also results from other DNA sequences found in this sample. The chain employs TRBV3-1 (or the pseudogene TRBV3-2) and TRBJ1-2; TRBD1 agrees at 8 bases. The CDR3 consists of 14 residues. Germline V gene sequence: CDR1 LGHDT, CDR2 YNNKEL (reference sequence). V lost 4 bases and J lost 4; bases outside the gene matches: 5. The CDR3 coding sequence is TGTGCCAGCAGCCCGAACAGGGGGAGCTATGGCTACACCTTC. This sequence encodes CASSPNRGSYGYTF.

The chain uses TRBV6-5 and TRBJ1-1; 7 nucleotides align to TRBD1. The trim removed 5 bases at V and 2 bases at J, leaving 8 bases unmatched. Germline assignment: CDR1 MNHEY and CDR2 SVGAGI. This CDR3 is built from 15 residues. Written as DNA, the CDR3 is TGTGCCAGCAGTCAGACAGGGTCTGGCAACACTGAAGCTTTCTTT. It specifies CASSQTGSGNTEAFF.

This clone was recorded once. The chain joins TRBV11-2 to TRBJ1-3; D remains unclear. The CDR3 runs to 16 residues. The germline V gene encodes CDR1 SGHAT and CDR2 FQNNGV. The V and J ends lost 1 base and 3 bases respectively, with 13 bases between them. The CDR3 coding sequence is TGTGCCAGCAGCTTAGCCTTTGGGAGCTTTGGAAACACCATATATTTT. The encoded protein is CASSLAFGSFGNTIYF.

The chain employs TRBV2 and TRBJ2-5, with a possible D match to TRBD1 (5 bases). From germline, CDR1 is SNHLY and CDR2 FYNNEI. The CDR3 covers 15 residues. The ends were cut back, 1 base at V and 5 bases at J, with 14 bases in the middle. The CDR3 is CASSEERGPAETQYF. The DNA for the CDR3 is TGTGCCAGCAGTGAAGAAAGGGGCCCTGCCGAGACCCAGTACTTC.

The chain combines TRBV27 with TRBJ1-6; possibly TRBD1 for D (6 bases). The germline V gene has CDR1 MNHEY and CDR2 SMNVEV (reference sequence). This CDR3 spans 20 amino acids. Trimming stripped 8 bases from V and 0 bases from J, with 26 bases between. The CDR3 here is CASQFRRGLVNGSYNSPLHF. The CDR3 DNA reads as TGTGCCAGCCAGTTTAGAAGGGGGTTAGTTAACGGCTCCTATAATTCACCCCTCCACTTT.

The gene calls are TRBV7-2 and TRBJ1-5; 7 bases align to TRBD1. Germline assignment: CDR1 SGHTA and CDR2 FQGNSA. The CDR3 totals 15 residues. With 4 bases clipped from V and 3 bases from J, the junction kept 6 bases outside the gene matches. This chain's CDR3 is CASSSDRLFNQPQHF. CDR3 in DNA: TGTGCCAGCAGCTCGGACAGGCTATTCAATCAGCCCCAGCATTTT.

The DNA for the CDR3 is TGTGCCAGCAGCCGCGGGACTAGCGGGGGGGCACCCAATGAGCAGTTCTTC. Its translation is CASSRGTSGGAPNEQFF. The chain joins TRBV4-2 to TRBJ2-1; TRBD2 aligns across 16 bases. The CDR3 sequence is 17 residues long. Germline V gene lookup returns CDR1 LGHNA and CDR2 YNFKEQ. Trimming cost V 4 bases and J 6 bases; bases outside gene matches: 6.

This chain uses TRBV5-1 with TRBJ1-4, with TRBD1 matching 9 bases. This CDR3 is 17 amino acids long. Germline CDR1 and CDR2: SGHRS and YFSETQ. The ends lost 0 bases at V and 1 base at J; junction bases unmatched: 4. This chain's CDR3 is CASSLGTGVKTNEKLFF. The DNA of the CDR3 is TGCGCCAGCAGCTTGGGGACAGGGGTAAAAACTAATGAAAAACTGTTTTTT.

The chain uses TRBV6-2 or TRBV6-3 and TRBJ2-7; D might be TRBD2 (5 bases). Germline CDR1 MNHEY, CDR2 SVGEGT. V was pared by 4 bases and J by 3 bases, with 28 bases between. This CDR3 has 19 residues. The CDR3 protein is CASSFLVSANRYGDYEQYF. As DNA, the CDR3 is TGTGCCAGCAGTTTTCTTGTCAGTGCAAACCGCTACGGGGACTACGAGCAGTACTTC.

The chain employs TRBV15 and TRBJ1-3; no definite D call. Germline loops: CDR1 LNHNV, CDR2 YYDKDF (reference sequence). The V end was cut by 0 bases, the J end by 0 bases, with 15 bases between. There are 18 residues in the CDR3. As DNA, the CDR3 is TGTGCCACCAGCAGAGATCTCTTTACAAGGAGCTCTGGAAACACCATATATTTT. Translation: CATSRDLFTRSSGNTIYF.

The chain is built from TRBV5-1 and TRBJ2-2, with 8 bases lining up with TRBD2. Germline V gives CDR1 SGHRS, CDR2 YFSETQ. The CDR3 consists of 16 residues. V dropped 6 bases and J dropped 5; count of bases not matched to a gene: 12. The CDR3 sequence: CASTPRAGGKTGELFF. DNA for the CDR3: TGCGCCAGCACCCCGAGGGCGGGGGGAAAGACCGGGGAGCTGTTTTTT.

V is TRBV4-2 and J is TRBJ2-3, with 8 bases identical to TRBD2. V shed 2 bases and J 5 bases; nucleotides not matched to a gene: 9. The CDR3 spans 16 residues. Germline lookup yields CDR1 LGHNA and CDR2 YNFKEQ. DNA of the CDR3: TGTGCCAGCAGCCAAACGGGGGGGCAAGTAGGAGATACGCAGTATTTT. Protein: CASSQTGGQVGDTQYF.

This chain's CDR3 is CAISESNRGLGYTF. DNA for the CDR3: TGTGCCATCAGTGAGTCGAACAGGGGGCTCGGCTACACCTTC. The V call is TRBV10-3, the J call TRBJ1-2, with 9 bases aligning to TRBD1. This CDR3 region has 14 residues. The germline V gene encodes CDR1 ENHRY and CDR2 SYGVKD. Trimming at V came to 0 bases and at J to 8 bases, leaving 4 bases not matched to a gene.

This chain connects TRBV7-2 to TRBJ2-5; 8 nucleotides match TRBD2. Germline CDR1 is SGHTA and CDR2 is FQGNSA. V lost 0 bases and J lost 5; bases outside the gene matches: 2. This CDR3 spans 14 amino acids. CDR3 region: CASSLAGLGETQYF. In DNA form, the CDR3 reads TGTGCCAGCAGCTTAGCGGGACTAGGGGAGACCCAGTACTTC. The full variable domain, in which reference TRBV7-2 and TRBJ2-5 provide the parts outside the CDR3, is GAGVSQSPSNKVTEKGKDVELRCDPISGHTALYWYRQSLGQGLEFLIYFQGNSAPDKSGLPSDRFSAERTGGSVSTLTIQRTQQEDSAVYLCASSLAGLGETQYFGPGTRLLVL.

The chain is built from TRBV9 and TRBJ2-3; TRBD1 is a possible D gene (6 bases). V was pared by 2 bases and J by 0 bases, with 16 bases between. Germline CDR1 SGDLS, CDR2 YYNGEE. The CDR3 is made up of 17 amino acids. CDR3 bases: TGTGCCAGCAGCGTTTCCTGGGGGCGGACTAGCACAGATACGCAGTATTTT. Its translation: CASSVSWGRTSTDTQYF.

This CDR3 is CASSLLLSGNEQFF. CDR3 DNA sequence: TGTGCCAGCAGCTTGCTCCTTTCGGGCAATGAGCAGTTCTTC. The chain carries TRBV5-4 and TRBJ2-1, with D unresolved. This CDR3 has 14 residues. V shed 1 base and J shed 6 bases, with 11 bases lying between them. CDR1 SGHNT and CDR2 YYREEE come from the germline V gene (reference sequence).

This clone appeared once. The chain is built from TRBV18 and TRBJ2-6; D is unresolved. Germline loops: CDR1 KGHSH, CDR2 LQKENI. The germline V and J ends were trimmed by 3 bases and 2 bases, with 11 bases remaining between them. This CDR3 contains 16 residues. CDR3 bases: TGTGCCAGCTCACCGGAGAATTTCCCTGGGGCCAACGTCCTGACTTTC. Amino acids: CASSPENFPGANVLTF.

The J gene is TRBJ1-4, the V gene TRBV7-6, with D maybe TRBD1 (6 bases). This CDR3 comprises 15 residues. The germline V and J ends were trimmed by 1 base and 2 bases, with 8 bases remaining between them. CDR1 is SGHVS, CDR2 FNYEAQ, per germline. Here the CDR3 DNA reads TGTGCCAGCAGCTTAGGGGGGGGCACTAATGAAAAACTGTTTTTT. It translates to CASSLGGGTNEKLFF.